This T cell receptor (beta chain) was retrieved from a study of blood T cells in healthy people across ages. Next came a second PCR, run for about 7 to 11 cycles, which used a sample-barcoded 5' primer along with a J-beta primer mix. MiXCR, applied by TCRdb to the 5' RACE reads, yields one record per CDR3 protein. Altogether over 600,000 distinct CDR3 sequences are present, 21% being singletons, with the ten largest covering 3.6%. The CDR3 covers 15 residues. After removal of 0 bases from V and 7 bases from J, the junction contained 3 bases not matched to a gene. In germline, CDR1 is SGDLS, CDR2 YYNGEE.

The chain employs TRBV9 and TRBJ2-1, with TRBD1 matching over 11 bases. The specimen was blood. This receptor was taken from a man in his 70s in good health. The CDR3 DNA is TGTGCCAGCAGCGTAGAAGGGACAGGGGGGAATGAGCAGTTCTTC. Translation: CASSVEGTGGNEQFF.